This TCR beta chain was captured by sequencing in a study of blood T cell repertoires in COVID-19. Sequencing was performed with immunoSEQ multiplex PCR; in TCRdb, only in-frame clones are kept and a portion is missing. The table includes 60,000 or so clones, roughly 86% detected once. CDR3 length equals 18 residues. Germline CDR1 and CDR2: LGHNA and YNFKEQ. Unmatched junction bases numbered 8, after V lost 1 base and J lost 4 bases. The sequence came from a man between 60 and 75 years old with active or convalescent COVID-19. The sequenced sample was peripheral blood. The chain combines TRBV4-2 with TRBJ2-2, with 11 bases lining up with TRBD2. The CDR3 DNA reads TGTGCCAGCAGCCAAGTAGGACTAGCGGGTGAAATCACCGGGGAGCTGTTTTTT. Protein product: CASSQVGLAGEITGELFF.